Listed here are 5 T cell receptor beta chains from one sample, sequenced in a study of cytomegalovirus exposure and HLA in healthy donors. Clones were sequenced by immunoSEQ multiplex PCR, and TCRdb holds only the in-frame ones, with some missing. The data contain 90,000 to 100,000 clones, roughly 87% of them singletons. What was sequenced was PBMCs. The receptors derive from a woman aged 25 to 39 in good health and CMV-seronegative.

The gene calls are TRBV7-2 and TRBJ1-1; no firm D call. The CDR3 loop spans 13 amino acids. Trimming took off 2 bases at V and 1 base at J, with 5 bases between the two ends. Germline V gene sequence: CDR1 SGHTA, CDR2 FQGNSA. The CDR3 coding sequence is TGTGCCAGCAGCTTACCGGGGAACACTGAAGCTTTCTTT. Translation gives CASSLPGNTEAFF. The complete variable domain, with remaining parts taken from reference TRBV7-2 and TRBJ1-1, reads GAGVSQSPSNKVTEKGKDVELRCDPISGHTALYWYRQSLGQGLEFLIYFQGNSAPDKSGLPSDRFSAERTGGSVSTLTIQRTQQEDSAVYLCASSLPGNTEAFFGQGTRLTVV.

This clone occurred a few times. The V gene is TRBV5-4, the J gene TRBJ1-1; 7 bases line up with TRBD1. V shed 5 bases and J 0 bases; nucleotides not matched to a gene: 4. CDR3 length: 14 residues. In germline, CDR1 is SGHNT, CDR2 YYREEE (reference sequence). The chain's CDR3 is CASRQGGLNTEAFF. CDR3 in DNA: TGTGCCAGCAGGCAGGGGGGACTGAACACTGAAGCTTTCTTT.

The chain employs TRBV28 and TRBJ1-2; D possibly corresponds to TRBD1 (6 bases). The CDR3 is 15 amino acids. The V and J ends lost 4 bases and 5 bases respectively, with 17 bases between them. Germline V CDR1 and CDR2: MDHEN, SYDVKM. The chain's CDR3 is CASSSPGAFHYGYTF. In DNA form, the CDR3 reads TGTGCCAGCAGTTCCCCAGGGGCTTTCCATTATGGCTACACCTTC.

This chain uses TRBV19 with TRBJ1-3; tentatively, D is TRBD1 (5 bases). Trimming took 2 bases from V and 8 from J, leaving 10 bases between them. From germline, CDR1 is LNHDA and CDR2 SQIVND (reference sequence). CDR3 length equals 13 residues. The CDR3 here is CASSIRRGDTIYF. CDR3 nucleotide sequence: TGTGCCAGTAGTATACGGAGGGGCGACACCATATATTTT.

The V call is TRBV15, the J call TRBJ2-2; D possibly corresponds to TRBD1 (6 bases). Between the trimmed V and J ends, which lost 1 base and 5 bases, there was a span of 11 bases. The germline CDR1 and CDR2 sequences are LNHNV and YYDKDF (reference sequence). This CDR3 comprises 15 residues. CDR3 nucleotide sequence: TGTGCCACCAGCAGAGGGGACACTATTACCGGGGAGCTGTTTTTT. This encodes CATSRGDTITGELFF.